The subject of this entry is one T cell receptor (beta chain). Its target is unknown. The data originate from a study of persistence of HIV-infected CD4 T cells. Broader study findings: Antigen-responding cells were enriched for degenerate expanded CDR3beta sequences.

The germline gives CDR1 GTSNPN, CDR2 SVGIG (reference sequence). This CDR3 has 16 amino acids. J was trimmed by 6 bases and V by 2 bases; bases with no gene match: 15. The immunoSEQ assay was version 4, run in survey mode. Sequencing used immunoSEQ multiplex PCR; TCRdb keeps in-frame clones, though not all of them. The sample has roughly 32,000 clones; approximately 80% are singletons. The stimulus was an HIV-1 Gag 15-mer peptide pool, 0.8 to 1 ug/peptide/mL. CD40L-negative CD69-negative CD45RO-high memory CD4+ T cells were sorted as populations depleted of antigen-responding cells. Donors had CD4+ T cell counts above 400 cells/uL and were CMV-seropositive.

This sequence joins TRBV30 and TRBJ2-7; the match to TRBD1 covers 8 bases. The receptor was isolated from an adult woman with HIV who was CMV-seropositive. Specimen: CD4+ T cells sorted from PBMCs after roughly 17-hour stimulation, collected from a patient who received antiretroviral therapy. In nucleotides, the CDR3 is TGTGCCTGGAGTCATATCGACAGGGGCGGGATGGGCGAGCAGTACTTC. As protein: CAWSHIDRGGMGEQYF.